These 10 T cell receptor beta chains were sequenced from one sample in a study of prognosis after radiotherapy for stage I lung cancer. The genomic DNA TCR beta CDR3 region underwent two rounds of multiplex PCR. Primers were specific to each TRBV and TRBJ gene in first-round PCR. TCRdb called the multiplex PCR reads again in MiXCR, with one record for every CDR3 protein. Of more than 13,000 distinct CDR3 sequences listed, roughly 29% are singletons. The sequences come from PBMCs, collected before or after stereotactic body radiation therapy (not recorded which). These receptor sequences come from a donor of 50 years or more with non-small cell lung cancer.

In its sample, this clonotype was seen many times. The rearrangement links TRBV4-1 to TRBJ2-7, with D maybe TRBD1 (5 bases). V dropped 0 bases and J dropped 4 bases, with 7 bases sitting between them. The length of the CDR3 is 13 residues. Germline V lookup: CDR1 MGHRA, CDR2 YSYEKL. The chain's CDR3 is CASSQDRVYEQYF. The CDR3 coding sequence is TGCGCCAGCAGCCAAGACAGGGTGTACGAGCAGTACTTC.

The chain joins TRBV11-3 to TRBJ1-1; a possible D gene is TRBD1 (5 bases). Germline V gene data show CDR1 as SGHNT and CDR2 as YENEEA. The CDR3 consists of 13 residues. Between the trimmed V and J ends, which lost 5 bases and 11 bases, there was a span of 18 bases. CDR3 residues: CASSLETEANAFF. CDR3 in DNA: TGTGCCAGCAGCCTCGAGACAGAGGCCAACGCTTTCTTT.

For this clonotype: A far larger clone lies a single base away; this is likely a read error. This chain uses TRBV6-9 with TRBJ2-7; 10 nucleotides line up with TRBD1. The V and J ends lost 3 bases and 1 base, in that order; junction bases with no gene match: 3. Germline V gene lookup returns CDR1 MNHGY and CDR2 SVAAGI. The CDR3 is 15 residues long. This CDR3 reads CASSYRTGGSYEQYF. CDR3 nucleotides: TGTGCCAGCAGTTACAGGACAGGGGGATCCTACGAGCAGTACTTC.

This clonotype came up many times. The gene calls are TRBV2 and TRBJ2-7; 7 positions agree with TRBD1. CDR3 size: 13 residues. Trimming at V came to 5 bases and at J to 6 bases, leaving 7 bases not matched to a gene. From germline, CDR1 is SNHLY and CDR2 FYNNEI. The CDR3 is CASSPTGSGEQYF. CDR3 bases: TGTGCCAGCAGTCCGACAGGGTCTGGCGAGCAGTACTTC.

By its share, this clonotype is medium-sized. The CDR3 nucleotides read TGTGCCAGCAGTTTAGCAGGCTTCACAGATACGCAGTATTTT. Translation gives CASSLAGFTDTQYF. The chain carries TRBV12-3 or TRBV12-4 and TRBJ2-3; D gene ambiguous. This CDR3 has 14 residues. Trimming pared 0 bases from V and 2 bases from J, leaving 6 bases between.

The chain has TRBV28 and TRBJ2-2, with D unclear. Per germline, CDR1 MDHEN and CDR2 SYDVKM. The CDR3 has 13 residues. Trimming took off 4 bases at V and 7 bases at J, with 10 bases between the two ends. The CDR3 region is CASSSPTGGELFF. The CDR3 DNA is TGTGCCAGCAGTTCCCCAACGGGCGGGGAGCTGTTTTTT.

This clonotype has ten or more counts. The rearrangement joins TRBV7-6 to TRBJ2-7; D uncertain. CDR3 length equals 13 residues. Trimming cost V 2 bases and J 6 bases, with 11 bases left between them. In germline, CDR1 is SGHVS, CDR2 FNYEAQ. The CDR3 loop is CASSLISDGEQYF. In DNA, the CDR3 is TGTGCCAGCAGCTTAATATCCGACGGCGAGCAGTACTTC. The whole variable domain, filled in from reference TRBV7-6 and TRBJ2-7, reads GAGVSQSPRYKVTKRGQDVALRCDPISGHVSLYWYRQALGQGPEFLTYFNYEAQQDKSGLPNDRFSAERPEGSISTLTIQRTEQRDSAMYRCASSLISDGEQYFGPGTRLTVT.

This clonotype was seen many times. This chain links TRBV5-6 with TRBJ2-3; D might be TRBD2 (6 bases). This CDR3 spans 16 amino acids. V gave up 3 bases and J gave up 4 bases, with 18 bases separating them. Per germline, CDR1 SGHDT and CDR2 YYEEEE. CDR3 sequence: CASSSGLDGRADTQYF. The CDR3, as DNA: TGTGCCAGCAGCTCTGGACTCGACGGGAGAGCAGATACGCAGTATTTT.

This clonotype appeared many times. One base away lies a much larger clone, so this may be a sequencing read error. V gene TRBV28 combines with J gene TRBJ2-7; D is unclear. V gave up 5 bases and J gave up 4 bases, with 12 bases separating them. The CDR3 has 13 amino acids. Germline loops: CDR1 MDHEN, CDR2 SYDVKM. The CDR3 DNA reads TGTGCCAGCAGTGATTCAGGATTGTACGAGCAGTACTTC. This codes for CASSDSGLYEQYF.

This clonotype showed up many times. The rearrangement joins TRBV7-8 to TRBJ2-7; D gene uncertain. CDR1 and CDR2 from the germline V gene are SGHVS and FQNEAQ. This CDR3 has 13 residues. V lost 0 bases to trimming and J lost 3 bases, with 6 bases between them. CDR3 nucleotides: TGTGCCAGCAGCTTAGCAATCAGCTACGAGCAGTACTTC. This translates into CASSLAISYEQYF.